Each of the 20 T cell receptor beta chains below was sequenced from the same sample in a study of beta chain features in type 1 diabetes (dated by TCRdb to 2016 to 2018). No antigens are known for them. Overall results and qualifications from the work: A moderate but significant shortening of TCRB CDR3 length was observed in type 1 diabetes patients in all four CD4+ subsets.

Library generation was performed with the immunoSEQ multiplex PCR assay. The entire isolated RNA was reverse transcribed using the High Capacity cDNA Reverse Transcription Kit, and thus expressed TCRB transcripts were sequenced. In TCRdb, the immuneACCESS table is reduced to in-frame sequences with V and J assigned. These tables do not hold every clone; where another copy was compared, an unresolved V gene accounts for under half, and the others remain unexplained. The sample table shows 200,000 to 250,000 clones, and approximately 15% are seen once. The top ten clonotypes cover approximately 0.018% of the sample. The sequenced material came from naive CD4+ T cells from blood. The sample's cell subset or site, from its label and the paper: true naive CD4+ T cells. The origin of the receptors is a man aged 25-40 years with type 1 diabetes.

This clone came up a few times. The chain uses TRBV29-1 and TRBJ2-1; 7 bases line up with TRBD2. V lost 4 bases, J lost 0 bases, and 6 bases stayed unmatched. CDR3 length equals 15 residues. Germline V gives CDR1 SQVTM, CDR2 ANQGSEA. The CDR3 sequence: CSVVGGEGSYNEQFF. DNA of the CDR3: TGCAGCGTTGTGGGGGGGGAAGGCTCCTACAATGAGCAGTTCTTC.

This clone was found a few times. The DNA of the CDR3 is TGTGCCAGCAGCTTACGCGGCGGGAGGGACTACAATGAGCAGTTCTTC. Its translation is CASSLRGGRDYNEQFF. The chain joins TRBV7-9 to TRBJ2-1, with 9 bases aligning to TRBD2. The CDR3 length is 16 residues. Per the germline V gene, CDR1 is SEHNR and CDR2 is FQNEAQ (reference sequence). Trimming cost V 2 bases and J 3 bases; bases outside gene matches: 5. Based on the CDR3 plus reference TRBV7-9 and TRBJ2-1, the full variable domain is DTGVSQNPRHKITKRGQNVTFRCDPISEHNRLYWYRQTLGQGPEFLTYFQNEAQLEKSRLLSDRFSAERPKGSFSTLEIQRTEQGDSAMYLCASSLRGGRDYNEQFFGPGTRLTVL.

This clone turned up a few times. The rearrangement uses TRBV28 and TRBJ2-3; 10 nucleotides agree with TRBD2. CDR1 and CDR2 (germline): MDHEN, SYDVKM. The CDR3 has 15 amino acids. V lost 6 bases and J lost 4; bases outside the gene matches: 7. The CDR3 DNA follows: TGTGCCAGCAGGACCGGGACTAGCGAATCAGATACGCAGTATTTT. It specifies CASRTGTSESDTQYF.

This clone was picked up a small number of times. Here the CDR3 DNA reads TGCGCCAGCACGTCCGGGACAGCCAACAATGAGCAGTTCTTC. It translates to CASTSGTANNEQFF. This rearrangement joins TRBV10-1 to TRBJ2-1, with 7 bases lining up with TRBD1. V shed 7 bases and J 5 bases; nucleotides not matched to a gene: 8. Per the germline V gene, CDR1 is WNHNN and CDR2 is SYGVQD (reference sequence). The length of the CDR3 is 14 residues.

The chain couples TRBV9 to TRBJ2-7; perhaps TRBD1 as D (6 bases). From germline, CDR1 is SGDLS and CDR2 YYNGEE. The CDR3 extends over 15 amino acids. Trimming left V 3 bases short and J 2 bases short, with 15 bases between. The CDR3 sequence is CASSAAPGHAYEQYF. The DNA for the CDR3 is TGTGCCAGCAGCGCCGCCCCGGGACATGCCTACGAGCAGTACTTC.

V gene TRBV9 combines with J gene TRBJ2-5; D possibly corresponds to TRBD1 (7 bases). Trimming shortened V by 4 bases and J by 5 bases, and 12 bases separated the two germline ends. Per the germline V gene, CDR1 is SGDLS and CDR2 is YYNGEE. The CDR3 spans 13 residues. CDR3 bases: TGTGCCAGCAGCCCTGGAGGGGGCGAGACCCAGTACTTC. Translating gives CASSPGGGETQYF. The full variable domain, rest sourced from reference TRBV9 and TRBJ2-5, is DSGVTQTPKHLITATGQRVTLRCSPRSGDLSVYWYQQSLDQGLQFLIQYYNGEERAKGNILERFSAQQFPDLHSELNLSSLELGDSALYFCASSPGGGETQYFGPGTRLLVL.

This chain links TRBV5-1 with TRBJ1-5; 10 bases agree with TRBD1. The CDR3 covers 15 residues. Germline V gene data show CDR1 as SGHRS and CDR2 as YFSETQ. V dropped 7 bases and J dropped 5; count of bases not matched to a gene: 9. CDR3 in amino acids: CASSLGQGPDQPQHF. The DNA for the CDR3 is TGCGCCAGCTCCTTGGGACAGGGGCCAGATCAGCCCCAGCATTTT.

This chain joins TRBV7-2 and TRBJ1-1; TRBD1 agrees at 8 bases. The V gene's germline CDR1 is SGHTA and CDR2 FQGNSA. The CDR3 runs 14 residues. V shed 8 bases and J 1 base; nucleotides not matched to a gene: 6. The CDR3: CASLRDRGNTEAFF. CDR3 bases: TGTGCCAGCCTGAGAGACAGGGGGAACACTGAAGCTTTCTTT.

V gene TRBV19 combines with J gene TRBJ2-7; the D is unclear. The germline V and J ends were trimmed by 2 bases and 5 bases, with 7 bases remaining between them. Per germline, CDR1 LNHDA and CDR2 SQIVND (reference sequence). The CDR3 covers 12 residues. CDR3 residues: CASSIRANEQYF. In nucleotides, the CDR3 is TGTGCCAGTAGTATACGAGCGAACGAGCAGTACTTC.

The V and J genes are TRBV7-2 and TRBJ2-7; no reliable D call. The CDR3 has 13 residues. V was cut by 5 bases and J by 5 bases, with 13 bases left in between. Germline loops: CDR1 SGHTA, CDR2 FQGNSA. In nucleotides, the CDR3 is TGTGCCAGCAGCCGCGATGCGTTGGACGAGCAGTACTTC. Amino acids: CASSRDALDEQYF.

This clone has a handful of counts. This chain connects TRBV29-1 to TRBJ2-1; the D is unclear. Trimming left V 3 bases short and J 1 base short, with 10 bases between. The CDR3 is 14 residues long. Germline V CDR1 and CDR2: SQVTM, ANQGSEA. CDR3 nucleotide sequence: TGCAGCGTTGAGGCGGATAGGTCCTACAATGAGCAGTTCTTC. Translated: CSVEADRSYNEQFF.

The sample holds a few counts of this clone. V gene TRBV6-6 combines with J gene TRBJ2-7; D might be TRBD2 (8 bases). Per the germline V gene, CDR1 is MNHNY and CDR2 is SVGAGI (reference sequence). The CDR3 totals 14 residues. Trimming took off 10 bases at V and 2 bases at J, with 18 bases between the two ends. The DNA for the CDR3 is TGTGCCACCGAGGGGGCGGGAGGTCCCTACGAGCAGTACTTC. Translating gives CATEGAGGPYEQYF.

In its sample, this clone was seen a few times. This chain links TRBV9 with TRBJ1-2; 7 bases match TRBD1. Unmatched junction bases numbered 10, after V lost 3 bases and J lost 8 bases. Germline V gene data show CDR1 as SGDLS and CDR2 as YYNGEE. This CDR3 spans 14 amino acids. The CDR3 here is CASSEGRQGLGYTF. CDR3 DNA sequence: TGTGCCAGCAGCGAGGGTAGACAGGGATTGGGCTACACCTTC. The variable domain in full, with the rest retrieved from reference TRBV9 and TRBJ1-2, is DSGVTQTPKHLITATGQRVTLRCSPRSGDLSVYWYQQSLDQGLQFLIQYYNGEERAKGNILERFSAQQFPDLHSELNLSSLELGDSALYFCASSEGRQGLGYTFGSGTRLTVV.

This clone was seen a handful of times. The DNA of the CDR3 is TGTGCCAGCAGCGCCCGACTAGCCGGGATGGGCACAGATACGCAGTATTTT. This encodes CASSARLAGMGTDTQYF. J is TRBJ2-3 and V is TRBV7-2; 7 nucleotides agree with TRBD2. CDR1 SGHTA and CDR2 FQGNSA come from the germline V gene. The J segment lost 1 base and the V segment lost 5 bases, leaving 12 bases of the junction unmatched. The CDR3 consists of 17 residues.

The chain has TRBV19 and TRBJ2-3, with D perhaps matching TRBD1 (8 bases). This CDR3 has 16 residues. Germline V gives CDR1 LNHDA, CDR2 SQIVND (reference sequence). The ends were cut back, 3 bases at V and 1 base at J, with 14 bases in the middle. CDR3 region: CASSILTGGGTDTQYF. CDR3 DNA sequence: TGTGCCAGTAGTATCCTCACAGGGGGGGGCACAGATACGCAGTATTTT. Full variable domain (missing parts from reference TRBV19 and TRBJ2-3): DGGITQSPKYLFRKEGQNVTLSCEQNLNHDAMYWYRQDPGQGLRLIYYSQIVNDFQKGDIAEGYSVSREKKESFPLTVTSAQKNPTAFYLCASSILTGGGTDTQYFGPGTRLTVL.

The chain uses TRBV4-1 and TRBJ2-3; TRBD2 matches at 9 bases. In germline, CDR1 is MGHRA, CDR2 YSYEKL. J lost 4 bases, V lost 5 bases, and 7 bases had no gene match. The CDR3 totals 15 residues. DNA of the CDR3: TGCGCCAGCAGCGGGAAGGGACTAGCCCCAGATACGCAGTATTTT. Translating gives CASSGKGLAPDTQYF.

V usage is TRBV6-5 and J usage is TRBJ1-5; TRBD1 matches 11 bases. The CDR3 loop spans 15 amino acids. Germline lookup yields CDR1 MNHEY and CDR2 SVGAGI. V dropped 5 bases and J dropped 9; count of bases not matched to a gene: 9. CDR3 nucleotides: TGTGCCAGCAGTGCGGACAGGGGGCGTACCCTGCCCCAGCATTTT. Translating it yields CASSADRGRTLPQHF.

This clone came up a few times. The gene calls are TRBV10-2 and TRBJ1-5; D remains unclear. The CDR3 loop spans 10 amino acids. The germline V gene has CDR1 WSHSY and CDR2 SAAADI. The ends were cut back, 9 bases at V and 11 bases at J, with 11 bases in the middle. This chain's CDR3 is CASPRRSQHF. CDR3 coding DNA: TGCGCCAGTCCCAGGAGGTCCCAGCATTTT.

This clone has just a few counts. V and J are TRBV7-9 and TRBJ2-1; 13 bases line up with TRBD2. The CDR3 length is 15 residues. Germline assignment: CDR1 SEHNR and CDR2 FQNEAQ (reference sequence). The junction had 2 bases not matched to a gene; V was cut back by 5 bases and J by 4 bases. CDR3 DNA: TGTGCCAGCAGCCTGACTAGCGGGGGGTACAATGAGCAGTTCTTC. It specifies CASSLTSGGYNEQFF.

The chain is built from TRBV9 and TRBJ1-4; TRBD1 matches 7 bases. V lost 3 bases to trimming and J lost 3 bases; unmatched junction nucleotides: 2. The germline V gene encodes CDR1 SGDLS and CDR2 YYNGEE. The CDR3 consists of 14 residues. The CDR3 region is CASSGDSPNEKLFF. CDR3 DNA sequence: TGTGCCAGCAGCGGGGACAGTCCTAATGAAAAACTGTTTTTT.